This TCR beta chain was sequenced in a study of T-cell memory formation after mild COVID-19 (dated by TCRdb to the early 2020s). In terms of the full investigation: TCR sequence clusters from the two donors were found to be largely donor specific. Two young, previously healthy adult volunteers, one female and one male, were included in the cohort. Longitudinal TCRalpha and TCRbeta repertoire sequencing tracked T-cell clones expanding and contracting after mild COVID-19 in two donors. Broad study findings and their caveats: Balanced CD4/CD8 phenotypes were observed for clones contracting from day 15 to 85, whereas a bias towards CD4+ was observed for a second wave of clones expanding from day 15 to 37. Contracting CD4+ clones were found mainly in CM and EM memory subsets, while CD8+ clones were enriched in EMRA. Whether the second-wave clones peaking on day 37 were SARS-CoV-2 specific was not confirmed. The study included only two mild cases, and larger cohorts that include severe cases with pre-infection samples were judged to be necessary. Some responding clones were detected in pre-infection memory, which suggested that pre-existing cross-reactive memory T cells had joined the SARS-CoV-2 response.

Sequencing relied on an Illumina NovaSeq 6000. TCRalpha and TCRbeta cDNA libraries were built by 5'RACE with constant-segment primers, adding sample barcodes and unique molecular identifiers. RNA was extracted from every sample with Trizol reagent. Libraries were amplified in two PCR steps, with a second sample barcode and Illumina TruSeq adapters added in the second step. Libraries were sequenced on an Illumina NovaSeq with 2 x 150 bp paired-end reads. Under the source paper's analysis protocol: The reads were demultiplexed and collapsed into UMI-guided consensus sequences using migec v1.2.7. With mixcr v2.1.11, UMI consensuses were aligned to TRA and TRB V and J templates and assembled into clonotypes. A clonotype was counted as expanded or contracted only if both edgeR and NoisET called the change significant, with noise models trained on biological replicates. For edgeR calls, a false discovery rate-adjusted p below 0.01 and a log2 fold-change threshold of 1 were applied. PCA with hierarchical clustering of max-normalized trajectories of the 1000 most abundant clonotypes was used as exploratory dynamics analysis. Separately sequenced CD4+ and CD8+ repertoires were used to assign a CD4 or CD8 phenotype to each responding clone. The public reads were quality trimmed at Q25 with fastp and then assembled into clones with MiXCR by TCRdb, keeping productive beta chains. Each record represents a unique CDR3 protein, reported with the most common genes and DNA among its rows. The V and J calls, along with clone size, are taken from TCRdb and not from the paper's own processing. The sample profile shows some 130,000 distinct CDR3 sequences; approximately 5.9% of them were found once. The ten largest clones take up under 2.5% of the sample.

Points on this clonotype: No antigen is known for it. No qualities accompany the bases; no much larger clone lies one base away.

Ficoll-Paque density gradient centrifugation was used to isolate PBMCs. The CDR3, cysteine through phenylalanine, is 14 amino acids long. Left in the record is the CDR3 DNA by itself, 42 bases read in frame from the first base. V loses 6 bases, J loses 0 bases, and the germline ends lie 8 bases apart. The chain joins TRBV12-3 or TRBV12-4 to TRBJ1-4, with no reliable assignment of the D segment. This clonotype originated in an adult woman who had mild COVID-19 (a few samples of this study predate the infection). The sample titles of this study are shuffled in the database, so cell type and time point are left out; the donor was told from shared clones. Sequencing input: PBMCs or a T cell subset sorted from them (not recorded which). The CDR3 corresponds to CASSYQATNEKLFF. The bases read TGTGCCAGCAGCTACCAAGCAACTAATGAAAAACTGTTTTTT.